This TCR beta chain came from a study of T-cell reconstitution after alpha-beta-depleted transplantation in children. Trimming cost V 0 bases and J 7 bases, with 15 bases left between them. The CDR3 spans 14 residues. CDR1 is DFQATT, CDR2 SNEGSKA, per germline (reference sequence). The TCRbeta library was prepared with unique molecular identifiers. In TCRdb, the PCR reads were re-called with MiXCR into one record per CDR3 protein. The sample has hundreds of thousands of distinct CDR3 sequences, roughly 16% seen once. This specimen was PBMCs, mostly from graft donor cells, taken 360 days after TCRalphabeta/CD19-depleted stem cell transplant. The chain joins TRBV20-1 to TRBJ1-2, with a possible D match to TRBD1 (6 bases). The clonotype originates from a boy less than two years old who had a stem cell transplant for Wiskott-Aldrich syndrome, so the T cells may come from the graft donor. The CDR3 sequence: CSARDTGRGGGYTF. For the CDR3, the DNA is TGCAGTGCTAGAGATACAGGGAGGGGCGGTGGCTACACCTTC.